This T cell receptor beta chain emerged from a study of control samples from healthy donors and cancer patients (dated by TCRdb to 2018 to 2020). The CDR3 runs 13 amino acids, cysteine and phenylalanine included. CDR3 DNA is the only sequence kept; it has 39 bases, read in frame from the first base. Per the germline V gene, WSHSY is the CDR1 and SAAADI is the CDR2. Turning to this clone: Its recognized antigen is unknown. At one of its ends the junction is not consistent with the germline gene, which may arise from a read error.

Libraries came from the immunoSEQ multiplex PCR assay. The table was pulled from immuneACCESS by TCRdb, which kept in-frame rearrangements only. Such tables lose some clones; where checked, under half of the loss comes from unresolved V genes, and the rest has no known cause. The sample table contains tens of thousands of clones; only one count was recorded for 91% of them. The ten largest account for about 0.99% of the sample. Sequencing used PBMCs. This TCR was recovered from a man aged 30 to 39 with colorectal cancer. The sequence is built from TRBV10-2 and TRBJ1-1; 6 matching bases give a weak D call of TRBD1. The CDR3 amino acid sequence is: CASSDTLGTTGRF. The nucleotide sequence is given as TGCGCCAGCAGCGATACCCTGGGGACAACGGGTCGCTTT.